The 22 T cell receptor beta chains given below trace back to one sample, sequenced in a study of memory CD4+ T cells and cytomegalovirus serostatus (dated by TCRdb to about 2019). Single viable CD3+CD4+CD8-CD45RO+ cells were sorted as memory CD4+ T cells on a FACSAria II. Libraries were prepared through the immunoSEQ multiplex PCR assay. TCRdb stores this immuneACCESS table with in-frame sequences only. Part of the clones is absent; in the studies checked, under half of the shortfall reflects unresolved V genes, and no reason is known for the rest. The sample includes under 40,000 clones, with roughly 85% observed a single time. Over 4.5% of the sample goes to the ten largest clones. The material sequenced was memory CD4+ T cells from blood. These receptors originate from an adult in good health and CMV-seropositive.

J is TRBJ1-3 and V is TRBV5-1, with D possibly being TRBD1 (5 bases). The V and J ends lost 0 bases and 4 bases respectively, with 11 bases between them. This CDR3 is 15 amino acids long. Per germline, CDR1 SGHRS and CDR2 YFSETQ. The CDR3 protein is CASSLDQGPGNTIYF. CDR3 nucleotides: TGCGCCAGCAGCTTGGATCAGGGACCGGGAAACACCATATATTTT.

This clone came up a few times. The V gene is TRBV4-2, the J gene TRBJ1-1, with D unresolved. The CDR3 sequence is 15 residues long. Trimming took off 2 bases at V and 3 bases at J, with 13 bases between the two ends. CDR1 LGHNA and CDR2 YNFKEQ come from the germline V gene. CDR3: CASSQMASRDTEAFF. The CDR3 DNA follows: TGTGCCAGCAGCCAAATGGCCTCTAGGGACACTGAAGCTTTCTTT.

The chain employs TRBV19 and TRBJ1-5; 8 nucleotides agree with TRBD1. The CDR3 is made up of 13 amino acids. The J segment lost 15 bases and the V segment lost 3 bases, leaving 10 bases of the junction unmatched. Germline CDR1 LNHDA, CDR2 SQIVND (reference sequence). CDR3 loop: CASSIRTGQIPHF. In DNA form, the CDR3 reads TGTGCCAGTAGTATTAGGACAGGGCAAATTCCGCATTTT.

The gene calls are TRBV5-6 and TRBJ1-1, with a possible D match to TRBD1 (5 bases). Germline loops: CDR1 SGHDT, CDR2 YYEEEE. V lost 4 bases to trimming and J lost 1 base, with 14 bases between them. The CDR3 contains 15 residues. CDR3 nucleotides: TGTGCCAGCAGCCCTGCCGGGGCGAAGAACACTGAAGCTTTCTTT. It specifies CASSPAGAKNTEAFF.

The V gene is TRBV7-8, the J gene TRBJ2-2; tentative D call: TRBD1 (5 bases). With 2 bases removed from V and 3 bases from J, the gap between germline ends came to 19 bases. The CDR3 length is 18 residues. The germline V gene encodes CDR1 SGHVS and CDR2 FQNEAQ. The CDR3 loop is CASSLREQVLSHTGELFF. In DNA form, the CDR3 reads TGTGCCAGCAGCTTAAGGGAACAGGTTCTCTCGCACACCGGGGAGCTGTTTTTT.

This chain uses TRBV14 with TRBJ2-7, with unresolved D. The V end was cut by 4 bases, the J end by 2 bases, with 12 bases between. This CDR3 region has 14 residues. Germline values: CDR1 SGHDN, CDR2 FVKESK. The CDR3 here is CASSPRATAYEQYF. The CDR3, as DNA: TGTGCCAGCAGCCCCCGGGCCACAGCCTACGAGCAGTACTTC.

This chain joins TRBV4-2 and TRBJ2-5; D call uncertain. Germline lookup yields CDR1 LGHNA and CDR2 YNFKEQ. This CDR3 is 14 amino acids long. Trimming took off 1 base at V and 2 bases at J, with 8 bases between the two ends. In nucleotides, the CDR3 is TGTGCCAGCAGCCAAGGCGGTGGGCAAGAGACCCAGTACTTC. Protein: CASSQGGGQETQYF.

This rearrangement joins TRBV6-5 to TRBJ1-1; 9 positions agree with TRBD1. Germline CDR1 and CDR2: MNHEY and SVGAGI. Trimming cost V 6 bases and J 1 base; bases outside gene matches: 3. The CDR3 runs to 14 residues. This chain's CDR3 is CASRNRGPNTEAFF. CDR3 DNA: TGTGCCAGCAGGAACAGGGGGCCGAACACTGAAGCTTTCTTT.

The V gene is TRBV5-4, the J gene TRBJ2-4; 9 bases are a match to TRBD2. This CDR3 is 15 amino acids long. The V gene end was trimmed by 0 bases and the J gene end by 5 bases; junction bases not matched to a gene: 3. Per germline, CDR1 SGHNT and CDR2 YYREEE (reference sequence). Written as DNA, the CDR3 is TGTGCCAGCAGCTTGGGGCGCGGGGGGGAAAACATTCAGTACTTC. Translation gives CASSLGRGGENIQYF.

V and J are TRBV14 and TRBJ1-4; D remains ambiguous. V was pared by 4 bases and J by 8 bases, with 11 bases between. The CDR3 covers 13 residues. In germline, CDR1 is SGHDN, CDR2 FVKESK. The CDR3 spells CASSLTRREKLFF. CDR3 bases: TGTGCCAGCAGCCTCACAAGAAGGGAAAAACTGTTTTTT.

This chain connects TRBV7-3 to TRBJ1-2, with TRBD1 identical over 11 bases. Germline-derived CDR1 and CDR2 are SGHTA and FQGTGA. J gave up 7 bases and V 4 bases, and 11 bases lay outside the gene matches. CDR3 length: 16 residues. The CDR3 DNA reads TGTGCCAGCAGCTCTAGAGGCGGACAGGGGGCTTCTGGCTACACCTTC. Protein: CASSSRGGQGASGYTF.

This chain links TRBV7-2 with TRBJ2-1; D is unclear. Per the germline V gene, CDR1 is SGHTA and CDR2 is FQGNSA. V dropped 3 bases and J dropped 6 bases, with 3 bases sitting between them. The CDR3 runs 11 residues. The CDR3 here is CASSLVNEQFF. The CDR3 DNA sequence: TGTGCCAGCAGCTTGGTCAATGAGCAGTTCTTC.

The chain is built from TRBV6-1 and TRBJ2-5, with D possibly matching TRBD1 (6 bases). The CDR3 loop spans 18 amino acids. V lost 2 bases and J 4 bases, leaving 23 bases between the germline ends. The germline CDR1 and CDR2 sequences are MNHNS and SASEGT. CDR3 nucleotide sequence: TGTGCCAGCAGTGAAACCCGGATAGGGGGAGTTACGGCAGAGACCCAGTACTTC. This gives the protein CASSETRIGGVTAETQYF.

The rearrangement uses TRBV19 and TRBJ1-4, with 9 bases matching TRBD1. The length of the CDR3 is 14 residues. The germline V gene has CDR1 LNHDA and CDR2 SQIVND (reference sequence). V shed 9 bases and J 0 bases; nucleotides not matched to a gene: 2. This CDR3 is CARTGGATNEKLFF. DNA of the CDR3: TGTGCCAGGACAGGGGGTGCAACTAATGAAAAACTGTTTTTT.

This clone is classed as medium-sized. V and J are TRBV5-6 and TRBJ1-4; 7 bases agree with TRBD1. V trimming: 2 bases; J trimming: 5 bases; junction bases outside the gene matches: 3. This CDR3 spans 14 amino acids. CDR1 is SGHDT and CDR2 is YYEEEE in the germline V gene. The CDR3 DNA is TGTGCCAGCAGCTTACAGGGGATGAATGAAAAACTGTTTTTT. As protein: CASSLQGMNEKLFF.

The gene calls are TRBV25-1 and TRBJ1-2; D not resolved. Germline V CDR1 and CDR2: MGHDK, SYGVNS. The CDR3 consists of 13 residues. The V gene lost 3 bases and the J gene lost 8 bases, with 13 bases spanning the gap. CDR3 amino acids: CASSEEGRRGYTF. The CDR3 DNA follows: TGTGCCAGCAGTGAGGAAGGGCGGAGAGGCTACACCTTC.

The chain recombines TRBV7-2 with TRBJ2-3, with D perhaps assigned TRBD1 or TRBD2 (5 bases each). Germline values: CDR1 SGHTA, CDR2 FQGNSA. The CDR3 contains 14 residues. V was trimmed by 5 bases and J by 6 bases, leaving 15 bases between them. The CDR3 nucleotides read TGTGCCAGCAGCCAATCCCGAGGGGCCGATACGCAGTATTTT. Protein sequence: CASSQSRGADTQYF.

The V and J genes are TRBV15 and TRBJ2-1; D is perhaps TRBD2 (6 bases). V lost 1 base and J 0 bases, leaving 19 bases between the germline ends. This CDR3 spans 19 amino acids. Germline CDR1 is LNHNV and CDR2 is YYDKDF (reference sequence). CDR3 protein: CATSRGRIGAGSSYNEQFF. The CDR3 nucleotides are TGTGCCACCAGCAGAGGTCGAATTGGCGCGGGATCCTCCTACAATGAGCAGTTCTTC.

The CDR3 loop reads CASRAYEQYF. DNA for the CDR3: TGTGCCAGCAGGGCCTACGAGCAGTACTTC. The chain carries TRBV6-1 and TRBJ2-7; unclear D gene. V was shortened by 6 bases and J by 2 bases, with 2 bases between the two germline ends. The CDR3 extends over 10 amino acids. The germline CDR1 and CDR2 sequences are MNHNS and SASEGT.

The chain employs TRBV29-1 and TRBJ1-1, with D unresolved. Germline V gene sequence: CDR1 SQVTM, CDR2 ANQGSEA. V shed 6 bases and J shed 0 bases, with 14 bases lying between them. The CDR3 loop spans 14 amino acids. The CDR3 DNA reads as TGCAGCGTCCTTACGACACTCGTGAACACTGAAGCTTTCTTT. Translated, it gives CSVLTTLVNTEAFF. The full variable domain, its missing parts supplied by reference TRBV29-1 and TRBJ1-1, is SAVISQKPSRDICQRGTSLTIQCQVDSQVTMMFWYRQQPGQSLTLIATANQGSEATYESGFVIDKFPISRPNLTFSTLTVSNMSPEDSSIYLCSVLTTLVNTEAFFGQGTRLTVV.

In nucleotides, the CDR3 is TGTGCCACCGCAAGAGGTCTGGAGCAGTACTTC. Protein product: CATARGLEQYF. The chain recombines TRBV6-5 with TRBJ2-7; D ambiguous. Germline lookup yields CDR1 MNHEY and CDR2 SVGAGI. Trimming shortened V by 10 bases and J by 7 bases, and 14 bases separated the two germline ends. This CDR3 has 11 residues.

The chain links TRBV7-8 to TRBJ1-3; no definite D call. The germline V gene encodes CDR1 SGHVS and CDR2 FQNEAQ. V shed 5 bases and J shed 0 bases, with 14 bases lying between them. The CDR3 extends over 16 amino acids. CDR3 bases: TGTGCCAGCAGCCCGGGTAGAGTCAGCTCTGGAAACACCATATATTTT. It encodes CASSPGRVSSGNTIYF.